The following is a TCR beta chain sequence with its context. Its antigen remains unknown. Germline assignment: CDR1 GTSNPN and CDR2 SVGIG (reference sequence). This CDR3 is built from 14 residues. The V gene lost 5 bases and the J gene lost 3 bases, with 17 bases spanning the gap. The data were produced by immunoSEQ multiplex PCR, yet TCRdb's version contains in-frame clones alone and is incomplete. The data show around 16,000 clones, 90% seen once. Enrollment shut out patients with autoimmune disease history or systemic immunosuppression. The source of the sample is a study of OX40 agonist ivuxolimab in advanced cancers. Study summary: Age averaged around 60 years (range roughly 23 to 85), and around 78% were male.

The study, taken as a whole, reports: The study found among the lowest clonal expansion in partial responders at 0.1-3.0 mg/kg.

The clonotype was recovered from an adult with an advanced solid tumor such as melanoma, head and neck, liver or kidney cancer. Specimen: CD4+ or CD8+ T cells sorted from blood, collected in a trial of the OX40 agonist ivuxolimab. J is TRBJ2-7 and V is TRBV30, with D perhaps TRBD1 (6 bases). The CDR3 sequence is CAWGGVGTYYEQYF. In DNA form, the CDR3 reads TGTGCCTGGGGGGGCGTTGGGACATACTACGAGCAGTACTTC. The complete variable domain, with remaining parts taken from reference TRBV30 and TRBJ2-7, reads SQTIHQWPATLVQPVGSPLSLECTVEGTSNPNLYWYRQAAGRGLQLLFYSVGIGQISSEVPQNLSASRPQDRQFILSSKKLLLSDSGFYLCAWGGVGTYYEQYFGPGTRLTVT.